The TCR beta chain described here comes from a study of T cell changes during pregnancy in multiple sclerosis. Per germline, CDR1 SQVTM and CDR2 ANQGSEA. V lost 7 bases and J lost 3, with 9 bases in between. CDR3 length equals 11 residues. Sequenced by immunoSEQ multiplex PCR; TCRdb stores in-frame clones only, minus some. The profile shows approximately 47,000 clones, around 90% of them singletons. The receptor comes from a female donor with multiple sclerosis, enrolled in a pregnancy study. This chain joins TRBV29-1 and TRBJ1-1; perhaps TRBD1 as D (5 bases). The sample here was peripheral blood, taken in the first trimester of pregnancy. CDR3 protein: CSAGGDTEAFF. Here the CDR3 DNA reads TGCAGCGCCGGGGGGGACACTGAAGCTTTCTTT.